A selection of T cell receptor beta chains follows, all from one sample in a study of blood T cell repertoires in COVID-19. Clones were read by immunoSEQ multiplex PCR, and TCRdb kept only the in-frame ones, dropping some. Found here are tens of thousands of clones, around nine tenths of them singletons; the top ten hold over 10%. The sample comprised peripheral blood. The receptors stem from a man older than 75 with acute or convalescent COVID-19. Each CDR3 is given with its conserved first and last residue. A D gene is named only where the DNA matches it firmly. The size field is filled for only some rows; it gives once, few, many or a size class.

v_gene	abundance	j_gene	d_gene	CDR3aa	CDR3nt
TRBV5-5	-	TRBJ1-5	-	CASSLWGEVQPQHF	TGTGCCAGCAGCTTGTGGGGAGAGGTTCAGCCCCAGCATTTT
TRBV12-2	-	TRBJ2-7	-	CASRFCRDPSPGASNEQYF	TGTGCAAGTCGCTTTTGCCGGGACCCTTCACCGGGAGCGAGCAACGAGCAGTACTTC
TRBV4-2	-	TRBJ1-2	-	CASSQEGDRPYYGYTF	TGTGCCAGCAGCCAAGAGGGTGACAGGCCGTACTATGGCTACACCTTC
TRBV7-9	-	TRBJ1-2	-	CASSNTGIGYTF	TGTGCCAGCAGTAATACAGGGATCGGCTACACCTTC
TRBV5-1	-	TRBJ2-7	TRBD1	CASSLGRGNEQYF	TGCGCCAGCAGCTTGGGCAGGGGGAACGAGCAGTACTTC
TRBV6-1	-	TRBJ2-7	-	CASSEALPPLSYEQYF	TGTGCCAGCAGTGAAGCCCTCCCCCCTCTCTCCTACGAGCAGTACTTC
TRBV5-4	-	TRBJ1-2	TRBD1	CASSLPGGANYGYTF	TGTGCCAGCAGCTTACCAGGGGGCGCGAACTATGGCTACACCTTC
TRBV7-2	-	TRBJ1-1	-	CASTPHGGADTEAFF	TGTGCCAGCACCCCCCATGGAGGGGCGGACACTGAAGCTTTCTTT
TRBV3-1/TRBV3-2	-	TRBJ1-1	TRBD1	CASSQRTLGRGATEAFF	TGTGCCAGCAGCCAACGCACCCTAGGCAGGGGGGCGACTGAAGCTTTCTTT
TRBV3-1/TRBV3-2	-	TRBJ1-2	-	CASSQVTRQGNGYTF	TGTGCCAGCAGCCAAGTCACAAGGCAGGGCAATGGCTACACCTTC
TRBV7-9	-	TRBJ1-2	-	CASSFGAAWGYTF	TGTGCCAGCAGCTTTGGGGCCGCTTGGGGCTACACCTTC
TRBV5-1	few	TRBJ1-1	-	CASSLERGGSVNTEAFF	TGCGCCAGCAGCTTGGAGCGGGGGGGTTCCGTGAACACTGAAGCTTTCTTT
TRBV6-6	-	TRBJ1-6	TRBD1	CASSLGQINSPLHF	TGTGCCAGCAGTTTGGGACAGATTAATTCACCCCTCCACTTT
TRBV9	-	TRBJ1-5	TRBD1	CASSVGQGGQPQHF	TGTGCCAGCAGCGTAGGACAGGGGGGTCAGCCCCAGCATTTT
TRBV10-3	once	TRBJ2-7	TRBD2	CASAQRGLDEQYF	TGTGCCTCAGCGCAGCGGGGCCTGGACGAGCAGTACTTC
TRBV7-9	-	TRBJ1-3	-	CASSPPGGAGNTIYF	TGTGCCAGCAGCCCGCCGGGGGGCGCTGGAAACACCATATATTTT
TRBV18	-	TRBJ2-1	TRBD1	CASSRDRVPNEQFF	TGTGCCAGCTCCCGGGACAGGGTTCCCAATGAGCAGTTCTTC
TRBV7-3	-	TRBJ2-1	TRBD2	CASSLAGVNNEQFF	TGTGCCAGCAGCTTAGCGGGGGTCAACAATGAGCAGTTCTTC
TRBV5-5	-	TRBJ1-5	TRBD1	CASSLGTGNQPQHF	TGTGCCAGCAGCCTCGGGACAGGGAATCAGCCCCAGCATTTT
TRBV3-1/TRBV3-2	-	TRBJ1-4	-	CASSQDSGPGGEKLFF	TGTGCCAGCAGCCAAGATAGTGGGCCGGGGGGGGAAAAACTGTTTTTT
TRBV30	-	TRBJ2-3	-	CAWSVGVSTDTQYF	TGTGCCTGGAGTGTAGGGGTCTCCACAGATACGCAGTATTTT
TRBV6-6	-	TRBJ2-1	TRBD2	CASNSGVGGWNEQFF	TGTGCCAGCAATTCGGGGGTCGGGGGGTGGAATGAGCAGTTCTTC
TRBV5-6	-	TRBJ2-2	-	CASSLIRDITGELFF	TGTGCCAGCAGCTTGATCCGGGACATCACCGGGGAGCTGTTTTTT
TRBV29-1	once	TRBJ2-3	-	CSVDLSGTDTQYF	TGCAGCGTTGATCTTTCGGGTACAGATACGCAGTATTTT
TRBV19	once	TRBJ1-2	-	CASSIDRDYGYTF	TGTGCCAGTAGTATAGACAGGGACTATGGCTACACCTTC
TRBV9	once	TRBJ1-5	TRBD1	CASSVDGTGGQPQHF	TGTGCCAGCAGCGTAGACGGGACAGGCGGCCAGCCCCAGCATTTT
TRBV15	once	TRBJ1-2	-	CATSRARNYGYTF	TGTGCCACCAGCAGAGCGAGAAACTATGGCTACACCTTC
TRBV13	-	TRBJ1-3	-	CASSLGTGNAGNTIYF	TGTGCCAGCAGCTTGGGAACAGGGAATGCTGGAAACACCATATATTTT
TRBV19	-	TRBJ2-6	TRBD2	CASSIEAGAGANVLTF	TGTGCCAGTAGTATCGAGGCGGGGGCTGGGGCCAACGTCCTGACTTTC
TRBV7-9	-	TRBJ2-7	-	CASSAGDGEQYF	TGTGCCAGCAGCGCAGGGGACGGCGAGCAGTACTTC
TRBV28	-	TRBJ1-2	-	CASRLRDKRLGRPSNYGYTF	TGTGCCAGCAGACTGAGGGACAAGAGATTGGGAAGACCCTCTAACTATGGCTACACCTTC
TRBV2	-	TRBJ2-3	TRBD2	CASSRAGGPQDTQYF	TGTGCCAGCAGCCGAGCGGGGGGGCCTCAAGATACGCAGTATTTT